The sequence of this T cell receptor (beta chain) was determined in a study of blood T cell repertoires in COVID-19. V was clipped by 5 bases and J by 4 bases, with 14 bases between them. Germline values: CDR1 LNHDA, CDR2 SQIVND (reference sequence). The CDR3 has 15 residues. Clones were read by immunoSEQ multiplex PCR, and TCRdb kept only the in-frame ones, dropping some. The repertoire has roughly 77,000 clones, 77% of them found once; the top ten carry 9.5% to 10%. The receptor comes from a human donor in a cohort sampled during active COVID-19. This chain uses TRBV19 with TRBJ1-4; TRBD1 might be the D (5 bases). Input material: peripheral blood. DNA of the CDR3: TGTGCCAGTAGTGCAAGGGGCCAGTTTAATGAAAAACTGTTTTTT. This gives the protein CASSARGQFNEKLFF.